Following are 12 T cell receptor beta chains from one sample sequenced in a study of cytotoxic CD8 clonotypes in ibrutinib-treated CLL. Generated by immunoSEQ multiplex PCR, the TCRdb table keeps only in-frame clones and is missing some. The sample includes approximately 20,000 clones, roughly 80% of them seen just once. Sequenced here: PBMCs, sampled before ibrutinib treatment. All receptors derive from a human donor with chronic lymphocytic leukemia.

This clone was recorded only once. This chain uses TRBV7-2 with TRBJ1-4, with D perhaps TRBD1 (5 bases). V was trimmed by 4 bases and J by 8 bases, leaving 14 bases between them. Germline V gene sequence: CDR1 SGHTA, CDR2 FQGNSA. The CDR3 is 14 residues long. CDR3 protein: CASSSGTVMEKLFF. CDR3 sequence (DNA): TGTGCCAGCAGCTCAGGGACCGTTATGGAAAAACTGTTTTTT.

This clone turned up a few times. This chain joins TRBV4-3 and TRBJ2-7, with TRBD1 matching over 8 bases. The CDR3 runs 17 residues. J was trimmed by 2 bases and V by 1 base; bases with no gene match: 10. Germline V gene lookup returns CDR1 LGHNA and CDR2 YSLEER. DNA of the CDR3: TGCGCCAGCAGCCAAGGCCTTTGGACAGGGAGCGCCTACGAGCAGTACTTC. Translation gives CASSQGLWTGSAYEQYF.

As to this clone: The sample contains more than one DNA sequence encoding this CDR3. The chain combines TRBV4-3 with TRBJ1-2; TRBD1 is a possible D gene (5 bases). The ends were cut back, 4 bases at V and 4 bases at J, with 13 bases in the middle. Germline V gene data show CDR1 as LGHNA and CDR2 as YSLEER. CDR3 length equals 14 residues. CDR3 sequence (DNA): TGCGCCAGCAGCCCTGGGGGGTCCGGCTATGGCTACACCTTC. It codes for CASSPGGSGYGYTF.

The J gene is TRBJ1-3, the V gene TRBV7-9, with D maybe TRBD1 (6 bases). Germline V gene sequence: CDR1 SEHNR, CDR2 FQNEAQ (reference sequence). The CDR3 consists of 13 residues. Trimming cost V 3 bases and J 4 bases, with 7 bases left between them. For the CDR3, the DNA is TGTGCCAGCAGCTTCGGACAGGGAAACACCATATATTTT. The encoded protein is CASSFGQGNTIYF.

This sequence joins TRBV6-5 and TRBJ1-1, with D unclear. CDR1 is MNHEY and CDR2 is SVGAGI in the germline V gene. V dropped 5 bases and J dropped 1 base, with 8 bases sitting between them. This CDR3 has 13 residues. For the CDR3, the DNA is TGTGCCAGCAGTCGGGTGCGGAACACTGAAGCTTTCTTT. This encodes CASSRVRNTEAFF.

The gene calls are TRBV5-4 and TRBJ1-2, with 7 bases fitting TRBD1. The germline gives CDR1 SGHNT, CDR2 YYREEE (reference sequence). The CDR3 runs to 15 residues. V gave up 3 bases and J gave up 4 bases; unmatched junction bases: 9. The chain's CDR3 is CASSSGQVRRYGYTF. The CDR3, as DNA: TGTGCCAGCAGCTCAGGACAGGTCAGGCGCTATGGCTACACCTTC.

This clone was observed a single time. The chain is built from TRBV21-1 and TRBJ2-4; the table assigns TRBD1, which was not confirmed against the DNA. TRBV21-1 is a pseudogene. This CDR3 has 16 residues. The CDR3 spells CASSSLGAGGSNIQYF. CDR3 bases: TGTGCCAGCAGCTCCCTGGGGGCAGGGGGTTCAAACATTCAGTACTTC.

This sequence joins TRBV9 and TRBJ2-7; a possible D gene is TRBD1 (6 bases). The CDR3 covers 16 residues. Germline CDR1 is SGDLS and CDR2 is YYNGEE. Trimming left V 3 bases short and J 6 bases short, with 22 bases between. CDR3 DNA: TGTGCCAGCAGCGCACCGAGGACAGAGGGGTCTAGCGAGCAGTACTTC. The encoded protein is CASSAPRTEGSSEQYF. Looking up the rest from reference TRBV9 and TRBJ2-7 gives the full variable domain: DSGVTQTPKHLITATGQRVTLRCSPRSGDLSVYWYQQSLDQGLQFLIQYYNGEERAKGNILERFSAQQFPDLHSELNLSSLELGDSALYFCASSAPRTEGSSEQYFGPGTRLTVT.

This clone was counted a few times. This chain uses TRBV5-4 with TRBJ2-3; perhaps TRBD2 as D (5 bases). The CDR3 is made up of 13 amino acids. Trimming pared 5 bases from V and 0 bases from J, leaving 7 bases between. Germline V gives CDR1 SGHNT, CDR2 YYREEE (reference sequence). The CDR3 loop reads CASREVSTDTQYF. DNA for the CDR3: TGTGCCAGCAGGGAGGTTAGCACAGATACGCAGTATTTT. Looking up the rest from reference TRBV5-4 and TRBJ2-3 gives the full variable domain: ETGVTQSPTHLIKTRGQQVTLRCSSQSGHNTVSWYQQALGQGPQFIFQYYREEENGRGNFPPRFSGLQFPNYSSELNVNALELDDSALYLCASREVSTDTQYFGPGTRLTVL.

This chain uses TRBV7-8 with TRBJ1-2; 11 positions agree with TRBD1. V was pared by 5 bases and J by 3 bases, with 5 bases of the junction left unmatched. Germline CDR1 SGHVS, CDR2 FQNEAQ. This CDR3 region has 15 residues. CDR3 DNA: TGTGCCAGCAGCCGAGGACAGGGGGCATACTATGGCTACACCTTC. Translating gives CASSRGQGAYYGYTF.

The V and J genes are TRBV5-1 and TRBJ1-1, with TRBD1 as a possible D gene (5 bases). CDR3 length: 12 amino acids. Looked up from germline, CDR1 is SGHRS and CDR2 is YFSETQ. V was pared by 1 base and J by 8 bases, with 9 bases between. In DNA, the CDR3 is TGCGCCAGCAGCTTGCCAGGGAACGAAGCTTTCTTT. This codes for CASSLPGNEAFF.

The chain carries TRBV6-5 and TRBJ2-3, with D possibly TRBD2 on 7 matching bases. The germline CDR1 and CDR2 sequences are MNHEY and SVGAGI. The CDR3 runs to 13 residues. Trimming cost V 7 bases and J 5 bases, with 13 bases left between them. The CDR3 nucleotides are TGTGCCAGCATTACGGGGGGCAAAGATACGCAGTATTTT. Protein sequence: CASITGGKDTQYF.